The 8 T cell receptor beta chains given below trace back to one sample, sequenced in a study of cytomegalovirus exposure and HLA in healthy donors. Primers for the PCR totalled 60 Vbeta and 13 Jbeta. Clones were read by immunoSEQ multiplex PCR, and TCRdb kept only the in-frame ones, dropping some. The sample records some 130,000 clones, around 82% being singletons. Specimen: PBMCs. The origin of the receptors is a man in his fifties in good health and CMV-seronegative.

The rearrangement joins TRBV5-1 to TRBJ1-5; 8 bases line up with TRBD1. The V and J ends lost 4 bases and 4 bases, in that order; junction bases with no gene match: 4. This CDR3 region has 14 residues. Germline values: CDR1 SGHRS, CDR2 YFSETQ. DNA for the CDR3: TGCGCCAGCAGCCCCGGGACAGGTAATCAGCCCCAGCATTTT. It is translated as CASSPGTGNQPQHF.

The genes are TRBV28 and TRBJ2-4; 7 bases are a match to TRBD1. The CDR3 sequence is 13 residues long. The J segment lost 4 bases and the V segment lost 5 bases, leaving 2 bases of the junction unmatched. Germline CDR1 and CDR2: MDHEN and SYDVKM. The CDR3 is CASSLGQKNIQYF. CDR3 in DNA: TGTGCCAGCAGTCTGGGACAGAAAAACATTCAGTACTTC.

This chain joins TRBV9 and TRBJ2-3; 13 nucleotides line up with TRBD2. The V gene's germline CDR1 is SGDLS and CDR2 YYNGEE. This CDR3 spans 16 amino acids. Trimming at V came to 5 bases and at J to 9 bases, leaving 12 bases not matched to a gene. CDR3 amino acids: CASSEPGLAGVRTQYF. The CDR3 DNA is TGTGCCAGCAGTGAACCTGGACTAGCGGGAGTTCGAACGCAGTATTTT.

The genes are TRBV13 and TRBJ2-1; maybe TRBD2 (6 bases). CDR1 is PRHDT, CDR2 FYEKMQ, per germline (reference sequence). V was shortened by 0 bases and J by 4 bases, with 16 bases between the two germline ends. The CDR3 has 17 residues. The CDR3 region has the DNA TGTGCCAGCAGCTTAGGAGGGCCACTAGCAAAATACAATGAGCAGTTCTTC. This sequence encodes CASSLGGPLAKYNEQFF.

A word on this clone: An end of the junction does not agree with germline; a read error may underlie this. The rearrangement links TRBV7-6 to TRBJ2-1; D might be TRBD1 (6 bases). The CDR3 loop spans 12 amino acids. Germline V gene sequence: CDR1 SGHVS, CDR2 FNYEAQ. The CDR3 spells CASSLSGRGLIF. CDR3 sequence (DNA): TGTGCCAGCAGCTTATCAGGCAGGGGTTTGATCTTC.

The chain has TRBV5-4 and TRBJ2-5, with D possibly matching TRBD1 (5 bases). The CDR3 contains 13 residues. V was shortened by 2 bases and J by 3 bases, with 8 bases between the two germline ends. Germline assignment: CDR1 SGHNT and CDR2 YYREEE (reference sequence). The CDR3 here is CASSFSREETQYF. The CDR3 nucleotides are TGTGCCAGCAGCTTTAGCAGGGAAGAGACCCAGTACTTC. The full variable domain, completed using reference TRBV5-4 and TRBJ2-5, is ETGVTQSPTHLIKTRGQQVTLRCSSQSGHNTVSWYQQALGQGPQFIFQYYREEENGRGNFPPRFSGLQFPNYSSELNVNALELDDSALYLCASSFSREETQYFGPGTRLLVL.

V gene TRBV6-4 combines with J gene TRBJ2-1, with D perhaps TRBD2 (6 bases). V lost 0 bases and J lost 6, with 15 bases in between. The CDR3 is 16 residues long. The germline gives CDR1 MRHNA, CDR2 SNTAGT. This chain's CDR3 is CASSDSEGEGGNEQFF. CDR3 nucleotides: TGTGCCAGCAGTGACTCGGAGGGAGAGGGAGGCAATGAGCAGTTCTTC.

V usage is TRBV15 and J usage is TRBJ1-3, with unresolved D. Germline V CDR1 and CDR2: LNHNV, YYDKDF (reference sequence). This CDR3 has 17 amino acids. Deletions cut 5 bases from V and 0 bases from J, with 17 bases between. CDR3 DNA: TGTGCCACCAGCGCACATCCTGTAGCTTTCTCTGGAAACACCATATATTTT. Residues: CATSAHPVAFSGNTIYF.